This T cell receptor (beta chain) is from a study of blood T cell repertoires in COVID-19. CDR3 length: 16 residues. V lost 6 bases and J lost 6; bases outside the gene matches: 6. Germline CDR1 SNHLY, CDR2 FYNNEI. Cohorts were assigned according to the clinical history that participants reported. Authors' data handling: Reference gene primer amplification yielded estimated nucleated cell counts. Repertoires were generated with immunoSEQ multiplex PCR, while TCRdb's copy carries only in-frame clones and drops some. From that table come the V and J calls and clone size; the DNA was used to work out D and trimming. The sample yields over 400,000 clones, approximately 91% seen once.

The sequencing sample was made of PBMCs or T cells enriched from blood (not recorded which). The chain uses TRBV2 and TRBJ2-4, with 15 bases lining up with TRBD2. The sequence was obtained from a woman in her sixties or seventies who had recovered from COVID-19. CDR3 DNA sequence: TGTGCCAGCAGAGGGACTAGCGGGGGGTTTGGAAACATTCAGTACTTC. It specifies CASRGTSGGFGNIQYF.